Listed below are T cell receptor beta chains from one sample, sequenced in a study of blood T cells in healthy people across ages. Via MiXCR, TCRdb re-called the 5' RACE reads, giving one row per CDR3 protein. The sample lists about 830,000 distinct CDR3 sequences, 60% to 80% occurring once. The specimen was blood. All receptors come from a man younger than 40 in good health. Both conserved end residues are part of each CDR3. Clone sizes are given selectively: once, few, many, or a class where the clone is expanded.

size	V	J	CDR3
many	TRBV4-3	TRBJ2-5	CASSQSGLADQETQYF
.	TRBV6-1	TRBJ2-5	CASSEALSGKAAYF
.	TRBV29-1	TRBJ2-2	CSGLETGELFF
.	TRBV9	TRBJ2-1	CASSVERLARINEQFF
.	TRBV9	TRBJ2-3	CASNPTASTDTQYF
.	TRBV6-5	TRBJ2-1	CASSTPGGALNEQFF
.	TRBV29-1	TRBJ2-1	CSAGGGWGPEVDEQFF
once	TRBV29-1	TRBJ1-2	CSVDNNSYGYTF
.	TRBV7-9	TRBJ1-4	CASTTQGPNEKLFF
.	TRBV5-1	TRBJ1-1	CASSLETGGNTEAFF
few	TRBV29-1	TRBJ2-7	CSVEDYFAGAYEQYF
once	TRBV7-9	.	CASSASAETLYEQYF
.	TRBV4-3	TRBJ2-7	CASSQDQGFSYGQYF
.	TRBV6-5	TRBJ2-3	CASSSPRRLEFDTQYF
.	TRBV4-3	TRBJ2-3	CASSQGGHGYTDTQYF
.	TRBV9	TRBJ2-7	CASSADPDGYYEQYF
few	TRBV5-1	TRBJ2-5	CASSFWTSGGQETQYF
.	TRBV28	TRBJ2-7	CASSSGDSSSYEQYF
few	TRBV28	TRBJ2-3	CASTPSGLSTQYF
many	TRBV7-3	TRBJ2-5	CASSFNRATQETQYF
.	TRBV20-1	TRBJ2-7	CSAIGTSGYEQYF
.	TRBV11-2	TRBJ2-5	CASSPFPGRETQYF